The T cell receptor (beta chain) under discussion was sequenced for a study of T cell repertoires in cytomegalovirus infection. TCRdb reprocessed the reads with MiXCR, giving one entry per CDR3 protein. The sample has about 830,000 distinct CDR3 sequences; approximately 30% are singletons. CDR1 SGDLS and CDR2 YYNGEE come from the germline V gene. The CDR3 spans 11 residues. Trimming shortened V by 4 bases and J by 8 bases, and 9 bases separated the two germline ends. About this clonotype: The antigen remains undetermined.

The chain recombines TRBV9 with TRBJ1-2; D gene ambiguous. The sequencing here drew on cultured CD8+ T cells from PBMCs, taken from culture after CMV antigen stimulation. This clonotype originated in a human donor in good health (CMV status not recorded). Some clones in this sample may be carry-over from other donors' samples. In nucleotides, the CDR3 is TGTGCCAGCAGCCACCGGTTAGGCTACACCTTC. Residues: CASSHRLGYTF.